This entry describes one TCR beta chain. The clone's antigen remains unknown. Per-nucleotide qualities are absent, and no much larger clonotype sits a single base away. The germline V gene provides CDR1 KGHSH and CDR2 LQKENI. Trimming at the junction amounts to 3 bases on V and 4 bases on J, and the germline ends lie 16 bases apart. Including cysteine and phenylalanine, the CDR3 has 16 amino acids. The read is trimmed to its CDR3 DNA, 48 bases read in frame from base 1. The CDR3 regions of human TCRbeta chains were subjected to immunosequencing. The paper's data handling went like this. TCRs in the repertoires were compared against a reference library of SARS-CoV-2-specific TCRs that had been generated with the MIRA antigen-specificity platform. Breadth was defined as the fraction of unique TCRs that were SARS-CoV-2-associated, and depth was defined as the fraction of total T cells that were SARS-CoV-2-associated. Using the MIRA data, each spike-specific TCR was mapped to the spike region that the TCR reacts to and placed in a CD4 or CD8 class. Log10-transformed breadth and depth values were compared by one-way ANOVA with Sidak's multiple comparisons tests. TCRdb provides this immuneACCESS table in a form limited to in-frame rearrangements. Some clones are lacking; in checked studies, under half of them reflect an unresolved V gene, and why the rest are absent is not known. Clone size and the V and J calls come from that table; the DNA yielded D and trimming. The sample table records 65,000 to 85,000 clones; 70% to 90% of these occur just once. The ten largest clones add up to over 9.5% of the sample.

This sample stems from a study of T cell responses to AZD1222 COVID-19 vaccine (dated by TCRdb to 2020 to 2023). Background on the whole study: A total of 240 or so trial participants underwent TCR sequencing, of whom around 210 had received two doses of AZD1222 and about 25 had received two doses of the MenACWY control vaccine. Trial participants were enrolled into age subgroups of 18-55, 56-69 and 70-plus years, which contained around 150, 29 and 61 TCR-sequenced participants, respectively.

The paper's findings and limits, for the study overall: Conclusions about previously exposed vaccinees were limited because only a handful of AZD1222 recipients were SARS-CoV-2 seropositive at baseline. In the small 56-69-year group, the increase in depth fell short of significance, most likely because of low power. Epitopes outside the regions mutated in the B.1.351 and B.1.1.7 variants were reportedly recognized by nearly half of the unique spike-specific TCRs. Because no day 14 peak-response samples were available, repertoires were characterized only after the peak T cell response. Participants were mostly white British, with more females than males. The authors suggested clonal diversity may have been underestimated. After two AZD1222 doses, spike-specific TCR breadth and depth were significantly higher than at day 0 and than in MenACWY recipients. CD4 TCRs associated with the vaccine covered the entire spike protein, and the dominant responses were in regions 160-218 and 743-854.

This specimen's time point label, interpreted: about 28 days (+/-7) after the second vaccine dose. AZD1222 recipients given second doses at about 4 weeks or at about 12 weeks were pooled, since spike-specific TCR depth and breadth were not found to differ between the two schedules. Vaccinee samples came from UK trials COV001 and COV002, including a single-blind randomized controlled phase 2/3 trial of AZD1222 (ChAdOx1 nCoV-19) in healthy adults. Trial participant PBMC samples were collected at day 0 and day 28 after the second dose for TCRbeta chain sequencing. The sequencing here drew on peripheral blood, taken 28 days after the second AZD1222 dose. Here the chain combines TRBV18 and TRBJ1-5; tentative D gene TRBD1, with 5 bases matching. The clonotype was recovered from an adult who received the AZD1222 COVID-19 vaccine. Read as DNA, the sequence is TGTGCCAGCTCACCCACCACCGGGGGGGTTAATCAGCCCCAGCATTTT. Translated, it gives CASSPTTGGVNQPQHF.